This entry features one TCR beta chain sequence. The germline V gene encodes CDR1 SGHNT and CDR2 YYREEE (reference sequence). V was clipped by 0 bases and J by 6 bases, with 12 bases between them. CDR3 length: 14 residues. These data originate in a study of T cell responses to AZD1222 COVID-19 vaccine. Measured with immunoSEQ multiplex PCR; TCRdb has only the in-frame clones, and not every one. Of about 110,000 clones listed, about 80% were seen once; the top ten hold roughly 9%. This TCR was sampled from an adult in good health. The sample here was peripheral blood, taken on day 0 of AZD1222 vaccination. The gene calls are TRBV5-4 and TRBJ1-1; D is uncertain. The CDR3 region has the DNA TGTGCCAGCAGCTTGGGAGCCTTAGAGCCTGAAGCTTTCTTT. Protein sequence: CASSLGALEPEAFF.